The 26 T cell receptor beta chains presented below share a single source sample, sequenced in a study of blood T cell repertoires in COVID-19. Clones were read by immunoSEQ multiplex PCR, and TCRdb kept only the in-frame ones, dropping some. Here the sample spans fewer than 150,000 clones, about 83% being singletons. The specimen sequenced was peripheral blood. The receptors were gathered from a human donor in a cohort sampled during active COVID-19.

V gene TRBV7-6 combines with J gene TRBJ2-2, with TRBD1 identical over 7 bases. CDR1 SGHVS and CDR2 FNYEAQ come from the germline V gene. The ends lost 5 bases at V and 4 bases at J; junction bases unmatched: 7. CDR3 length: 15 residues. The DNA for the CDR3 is TGTGCCAGCAGCGACAGGGCAACGGGCACCGGGGAGCTGTTTTTT. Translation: CASSDRATGTGELFF.

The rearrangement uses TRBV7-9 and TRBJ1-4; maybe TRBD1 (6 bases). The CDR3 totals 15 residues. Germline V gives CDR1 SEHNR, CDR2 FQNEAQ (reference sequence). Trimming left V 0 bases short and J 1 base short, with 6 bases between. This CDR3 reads CASSLATGTNEKLFF. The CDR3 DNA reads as TGTGCCAGCAGCTTAGCGACAGGAACTAATGAAAAACTGTTTTTT. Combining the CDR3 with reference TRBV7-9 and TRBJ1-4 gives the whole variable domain DTGVSQNPRHKITKRGQNVTFRCDPISEHNRLYWYRQTLGQGPEFLTYFQNEAQLEKSRLLSDRFSAERPKGSFSTLEIQRTEQGDSAMYLCASSLATGTNEKLFFGSGTQLSVL.

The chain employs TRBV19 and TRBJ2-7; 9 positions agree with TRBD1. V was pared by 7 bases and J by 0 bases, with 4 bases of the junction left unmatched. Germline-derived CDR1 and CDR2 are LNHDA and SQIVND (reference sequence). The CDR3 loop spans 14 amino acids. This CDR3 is CASTPTGGSYEQYF. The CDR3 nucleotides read TGTGCCAGTACCCCGACAGGGGGCTCCTACGAGCAGTACTTC. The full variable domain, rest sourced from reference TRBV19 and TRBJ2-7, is DGGITQSPKYLFRKEGQNVTLSCEQNLNHDAMYWYRQDPGQGLRLIYYSQIVNDFQKGDIAEGYSVSREKKESFPLTVTSAQKNPTAFYLCASTPTGGSYEQYFGPGTRLTVT.

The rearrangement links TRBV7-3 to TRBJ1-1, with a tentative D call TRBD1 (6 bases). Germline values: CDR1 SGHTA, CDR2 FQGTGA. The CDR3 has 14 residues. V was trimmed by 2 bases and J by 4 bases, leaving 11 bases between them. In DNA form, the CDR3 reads TGTGCCAGCAGCTTATCTCAGGGGTCCACTGAAGCTTTCTTT. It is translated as CASSLSQGSTEAFF.

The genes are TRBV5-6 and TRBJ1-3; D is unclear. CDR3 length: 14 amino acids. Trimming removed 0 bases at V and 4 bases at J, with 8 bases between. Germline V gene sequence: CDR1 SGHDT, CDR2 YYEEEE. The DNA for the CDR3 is TGTGCCAGCAGCTTGGTTTCCGGGGGAAACACCATATATTTT. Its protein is CASSLVSGGNTIYF.

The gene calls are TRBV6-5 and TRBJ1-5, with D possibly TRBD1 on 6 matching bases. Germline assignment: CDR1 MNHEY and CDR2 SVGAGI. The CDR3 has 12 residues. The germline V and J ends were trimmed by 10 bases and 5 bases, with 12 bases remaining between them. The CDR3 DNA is TGTGCCACCGGGAGGGGGTATCAGCCCCAGCATTTT. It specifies CATGRGYQPQHF.

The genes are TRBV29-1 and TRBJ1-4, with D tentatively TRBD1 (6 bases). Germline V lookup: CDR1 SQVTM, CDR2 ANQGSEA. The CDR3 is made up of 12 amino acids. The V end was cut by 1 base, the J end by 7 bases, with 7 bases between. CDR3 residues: CSVEAGAEKLFF. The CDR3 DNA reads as TGCAGCGTTGAAGCAGGGGCTGAAAAACTGTTTTTT.

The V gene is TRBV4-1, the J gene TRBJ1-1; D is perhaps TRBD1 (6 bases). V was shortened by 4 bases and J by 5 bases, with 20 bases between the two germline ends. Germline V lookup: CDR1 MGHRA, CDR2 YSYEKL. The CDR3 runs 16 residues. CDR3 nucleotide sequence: TGCGCCAGCAGCCGAGACGCGGGGGCAGGTGGGACTGAAGCTTTCTTT. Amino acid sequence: CASSRDAGAGGTEAFF.

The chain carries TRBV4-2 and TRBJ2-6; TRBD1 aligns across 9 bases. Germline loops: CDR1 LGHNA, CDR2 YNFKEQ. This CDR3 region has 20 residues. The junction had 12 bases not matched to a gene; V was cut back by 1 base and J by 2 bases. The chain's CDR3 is CASSQVSVRTGAAGANVLTF. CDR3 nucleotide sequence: TGTGCCAGCAGCCAAGTGTCTGTTCGGACAGGGGCTGCTGGGGCCAACGTCCTGACTTTC.

The CDR3 loop reads CASSQDGYIQYF. CDR3 nucleotides: TGCGCCAGCAGCCAAGATGGCTACATTCAGTACTTC. This chain connects TRBV4-1 to TRBJ2-4; no reliable D call. This CDR3 contains 12 residues. Germline V gives CDR1 MGHRA, CDR2 YSYEKL. The ends were cut back, 0 bases at V and 8 bases at J, with 5 bases in the middle.

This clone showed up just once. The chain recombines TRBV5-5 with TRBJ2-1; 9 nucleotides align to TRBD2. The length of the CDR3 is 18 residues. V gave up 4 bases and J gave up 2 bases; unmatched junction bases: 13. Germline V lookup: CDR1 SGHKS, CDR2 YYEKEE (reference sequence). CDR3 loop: CASSPPGRGGTTYNEQFF. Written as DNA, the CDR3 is TGTGCCAGCAGCCCGCCCGGGCGGGGGGGAACAACCTACAATGAGCAGTTCTTC. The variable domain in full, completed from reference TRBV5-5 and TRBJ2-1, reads DAGVTQSPTHLIKTRGQQVTLRCSPISGHKSVSWYQQVLGQGPQFIFQYYEKEERGRGNFPDRFSARQFPNYSSELNVNALLLGDSALYLCASSPPGRGGTTYNEQFFGPGTRLTVL.

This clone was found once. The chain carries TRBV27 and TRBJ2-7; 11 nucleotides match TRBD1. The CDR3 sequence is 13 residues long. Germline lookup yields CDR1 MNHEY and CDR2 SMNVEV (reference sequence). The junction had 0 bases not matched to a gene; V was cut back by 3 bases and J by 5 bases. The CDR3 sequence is CASSLGQGDEQYF. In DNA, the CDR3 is TGTGCCAGCAGTTTGGGACAGGGGGACGAGCAGTACTTC.

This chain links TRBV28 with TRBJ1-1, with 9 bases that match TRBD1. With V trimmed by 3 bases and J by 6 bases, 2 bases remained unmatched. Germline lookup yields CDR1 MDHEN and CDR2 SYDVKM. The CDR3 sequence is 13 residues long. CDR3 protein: CASSFGDRAEAFF. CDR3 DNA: TGTGCCAGCAGTTTTGGGGACAGGGCTGAAGCTTTCTTT.

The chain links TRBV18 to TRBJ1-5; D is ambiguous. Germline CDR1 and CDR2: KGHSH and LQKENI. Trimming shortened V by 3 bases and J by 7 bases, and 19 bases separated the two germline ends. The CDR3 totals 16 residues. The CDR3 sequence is CASSPHPPMTGQPQHF. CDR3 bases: TGTGCCAGCTCACCCCACCCTCCCATGACGGGACAGCCCCAGCATTTT.

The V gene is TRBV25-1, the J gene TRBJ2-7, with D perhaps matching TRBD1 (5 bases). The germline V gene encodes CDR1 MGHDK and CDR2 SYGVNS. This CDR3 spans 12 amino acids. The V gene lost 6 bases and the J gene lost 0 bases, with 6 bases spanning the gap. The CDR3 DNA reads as TGTGCCAGCAGCCAGGGCTCCTACGAGCAGTACTTC. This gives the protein CASSQGSYEQYF.

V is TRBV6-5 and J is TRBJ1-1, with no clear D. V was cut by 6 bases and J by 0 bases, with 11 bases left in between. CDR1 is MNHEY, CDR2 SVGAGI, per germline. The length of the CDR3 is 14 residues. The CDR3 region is CASRAPKMNTEAFF. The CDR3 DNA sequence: TGTGCCAGCAGGGCACCGAAAATGAACACTGAAGCTTTCTTT.

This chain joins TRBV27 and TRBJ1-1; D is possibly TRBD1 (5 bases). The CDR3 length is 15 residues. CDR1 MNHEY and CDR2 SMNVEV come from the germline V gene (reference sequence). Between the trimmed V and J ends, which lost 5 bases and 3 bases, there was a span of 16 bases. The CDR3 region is CASSRSGHGDTEAFF. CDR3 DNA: TGTGCCAGCAGTCGTTCAGGGCATGGGGACACTGAAGCTTTCTTT.

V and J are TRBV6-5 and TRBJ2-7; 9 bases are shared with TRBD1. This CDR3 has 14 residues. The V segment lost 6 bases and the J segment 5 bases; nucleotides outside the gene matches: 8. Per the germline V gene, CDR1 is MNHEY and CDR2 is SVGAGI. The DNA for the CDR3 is TGTGCCAGCAGGAAGACCGGGACAGGGAACGAGCAGTACTTC. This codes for CASRKTGTGNEQYF.

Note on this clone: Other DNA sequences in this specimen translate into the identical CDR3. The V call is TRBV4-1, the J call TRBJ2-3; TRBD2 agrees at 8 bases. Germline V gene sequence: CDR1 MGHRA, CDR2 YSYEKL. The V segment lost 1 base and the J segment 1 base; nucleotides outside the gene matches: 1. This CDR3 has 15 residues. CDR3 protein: CASSQVRGGTDTQYF. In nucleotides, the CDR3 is TGCGCCAGCAGCCAAGTGCGGGGGGGCACAGATACGCAGTATTTT.

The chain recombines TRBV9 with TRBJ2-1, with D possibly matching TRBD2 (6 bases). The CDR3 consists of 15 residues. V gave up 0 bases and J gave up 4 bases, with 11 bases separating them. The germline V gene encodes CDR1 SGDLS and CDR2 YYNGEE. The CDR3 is CASSVVGGVYNEQFF. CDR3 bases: TGTGCCAGCAGCGTAGTCGGGGGAGTATACAATGAGCAGTTCTTC.

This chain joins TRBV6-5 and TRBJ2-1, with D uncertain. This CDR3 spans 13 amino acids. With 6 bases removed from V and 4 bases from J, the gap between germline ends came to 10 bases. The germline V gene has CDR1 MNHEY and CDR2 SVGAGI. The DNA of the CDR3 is TGTGCCAGCAGGGGTAGCATATACAATGAGCAGTTCTTC. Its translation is CASRGSIYNEQFF.

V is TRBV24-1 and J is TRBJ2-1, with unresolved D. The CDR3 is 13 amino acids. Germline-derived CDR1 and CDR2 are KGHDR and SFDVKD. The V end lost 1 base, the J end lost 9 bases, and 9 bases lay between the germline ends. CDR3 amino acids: CATSDFGSSEQFF. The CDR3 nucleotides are TGTGCCACCAGTGATTTTGGTAGCTCTGAGCAGTTCTTC.

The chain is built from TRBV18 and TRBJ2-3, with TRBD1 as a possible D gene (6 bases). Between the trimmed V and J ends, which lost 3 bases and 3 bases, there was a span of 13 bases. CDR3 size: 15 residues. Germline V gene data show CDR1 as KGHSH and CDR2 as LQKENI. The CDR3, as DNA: TGTGCCAGCTCACCTACACAGGGAGCGACAGATACGCAGTATTTT. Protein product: CASSPTQGATDTQYF.

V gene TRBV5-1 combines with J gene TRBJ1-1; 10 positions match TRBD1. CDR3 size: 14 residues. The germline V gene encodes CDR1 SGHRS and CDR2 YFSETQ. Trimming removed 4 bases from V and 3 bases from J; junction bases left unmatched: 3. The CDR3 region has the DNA TGCGCCAGCAGCCCAGGACAGGGGGACACTGAAGCTTTCTTT. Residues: CASSPGQGDTEAFF.

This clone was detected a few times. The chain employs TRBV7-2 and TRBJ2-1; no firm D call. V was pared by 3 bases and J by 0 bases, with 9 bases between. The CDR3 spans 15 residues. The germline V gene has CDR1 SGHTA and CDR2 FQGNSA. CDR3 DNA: TGTGCCAGCAGCTTTTACAGCAGCTCCTACAATGAGCAGTTCTTC. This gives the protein CASSFYSSSYNEQFF.

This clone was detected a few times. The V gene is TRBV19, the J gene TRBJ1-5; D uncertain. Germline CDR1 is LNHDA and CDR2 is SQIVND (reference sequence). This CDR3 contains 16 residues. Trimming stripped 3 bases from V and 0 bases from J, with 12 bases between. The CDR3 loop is CASSMAGFDSNQPQHF. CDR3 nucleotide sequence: TGTGCCAGTAGTATGGCGGGGTTTGATAGCAATCAGCCCCAGCATTTT.